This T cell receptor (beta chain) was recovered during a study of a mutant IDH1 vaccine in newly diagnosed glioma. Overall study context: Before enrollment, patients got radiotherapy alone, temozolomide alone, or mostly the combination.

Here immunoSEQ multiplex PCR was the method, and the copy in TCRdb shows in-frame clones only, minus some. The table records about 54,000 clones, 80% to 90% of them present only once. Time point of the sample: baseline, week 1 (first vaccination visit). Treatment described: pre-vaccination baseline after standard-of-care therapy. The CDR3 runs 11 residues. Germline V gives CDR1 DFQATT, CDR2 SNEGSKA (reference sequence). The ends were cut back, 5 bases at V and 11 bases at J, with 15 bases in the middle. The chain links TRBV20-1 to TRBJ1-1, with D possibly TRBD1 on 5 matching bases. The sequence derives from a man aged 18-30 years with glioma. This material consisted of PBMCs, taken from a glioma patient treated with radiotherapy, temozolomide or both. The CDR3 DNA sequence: TGCAGTGCTGCCCCGGGACGAAAGGCTTTCTTT. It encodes CSAAPGRKAFF.